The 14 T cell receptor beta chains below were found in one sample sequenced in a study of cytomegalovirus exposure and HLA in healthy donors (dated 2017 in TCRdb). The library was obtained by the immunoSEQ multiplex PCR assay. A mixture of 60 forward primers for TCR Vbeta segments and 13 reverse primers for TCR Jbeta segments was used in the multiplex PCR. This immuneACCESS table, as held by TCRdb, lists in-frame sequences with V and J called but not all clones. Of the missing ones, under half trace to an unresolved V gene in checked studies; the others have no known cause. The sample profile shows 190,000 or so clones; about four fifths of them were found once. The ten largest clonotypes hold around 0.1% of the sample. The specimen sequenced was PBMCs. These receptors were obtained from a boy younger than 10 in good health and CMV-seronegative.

CDR3 protein: CASSKTGQGEYNEQFF. The CDR3 DNA is TGTGCCAGCAGCAAGACTGGTCAGGGGGAATACAATGAGCAGTTCTTC. The J gene is TRBJ2-1, the V gene TRBV21-1; no DNA check was done on the table's D call, TRBD1. TRBV21-1 is listed as a pseudogene. The CDR3 is 16 amino acids.

CDR3 nucleotide sequence: TGCGCCAGCAGCTTCAGGGGAGGGGAAAAACTGTTTTTT. This sequence encodes CASSFRGGEKLFF. The rearrangement links TRBV5-1 to TRBJ1-4; maybe TRBD1 (6 bases). This CDR3 is 13 amino acids long. Germline CDR1 reads SGHRS; CDR2 reads YFSETQ. Trimming stripped 2 bases from V and 8 bases from J, with 10 bases between.

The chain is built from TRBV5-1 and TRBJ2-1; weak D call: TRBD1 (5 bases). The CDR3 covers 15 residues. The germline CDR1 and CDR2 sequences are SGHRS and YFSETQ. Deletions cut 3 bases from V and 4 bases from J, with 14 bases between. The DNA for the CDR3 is TGCGCCAGCAGCTCGGCAGGGTCGTCTTACAATGAGCAGTTCTTC. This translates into CASSSAGSSYNEQFF.

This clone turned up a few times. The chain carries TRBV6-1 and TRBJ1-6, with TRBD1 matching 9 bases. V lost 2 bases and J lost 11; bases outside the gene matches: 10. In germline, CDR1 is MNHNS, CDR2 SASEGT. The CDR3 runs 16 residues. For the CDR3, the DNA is TGTGCCAGCAGTGAATTAACAGGGGGCTCACAACCACCCCTCCACTTT. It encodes CASSELTGGSQPPLHF.

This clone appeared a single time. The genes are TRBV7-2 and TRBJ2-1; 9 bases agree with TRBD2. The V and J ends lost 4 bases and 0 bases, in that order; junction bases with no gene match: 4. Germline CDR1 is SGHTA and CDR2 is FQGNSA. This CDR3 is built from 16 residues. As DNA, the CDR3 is TGTGCCAGCAGCTGGATTAGCGGGGGCTCCTACAATGAGCAGTTCTTC. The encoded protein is CASSWISGGSYNEQFF.

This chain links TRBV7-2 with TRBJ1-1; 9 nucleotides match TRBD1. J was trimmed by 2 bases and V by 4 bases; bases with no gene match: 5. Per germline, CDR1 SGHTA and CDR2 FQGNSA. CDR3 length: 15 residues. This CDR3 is CASSSDRGPNTEAFF. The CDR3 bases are TGTGCCAGCAGCTCGGACAGGGGCCCAAACACTGAAGCTTTCTTT.

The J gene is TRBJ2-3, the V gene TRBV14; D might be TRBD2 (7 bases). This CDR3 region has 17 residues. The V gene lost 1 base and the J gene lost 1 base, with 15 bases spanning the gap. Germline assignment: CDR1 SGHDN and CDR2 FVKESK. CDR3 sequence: CASSQARGGVGTDTQYF. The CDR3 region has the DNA TGTGCCAGCAGCCAAGCGAGGGGGGGAGTGGGCACAGATACGCAGTATTTT.

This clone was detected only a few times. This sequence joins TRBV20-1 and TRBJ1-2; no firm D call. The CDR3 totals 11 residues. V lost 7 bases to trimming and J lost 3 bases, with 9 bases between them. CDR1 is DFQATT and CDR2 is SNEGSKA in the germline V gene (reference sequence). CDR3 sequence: CSVVRDYGYTF. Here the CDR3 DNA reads TGCAGTGTGGTTAGAGACTATGGCTACACCTTC.

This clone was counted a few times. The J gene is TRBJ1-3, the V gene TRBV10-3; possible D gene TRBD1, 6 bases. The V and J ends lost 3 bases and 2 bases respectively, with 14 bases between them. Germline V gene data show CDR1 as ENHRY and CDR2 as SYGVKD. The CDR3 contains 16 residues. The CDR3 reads CAISEGTLSTGNTIYF. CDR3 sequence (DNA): TGTGCCATCAGTGAAGGGACACTAAGCACTGGAAACACCATATATTTT.

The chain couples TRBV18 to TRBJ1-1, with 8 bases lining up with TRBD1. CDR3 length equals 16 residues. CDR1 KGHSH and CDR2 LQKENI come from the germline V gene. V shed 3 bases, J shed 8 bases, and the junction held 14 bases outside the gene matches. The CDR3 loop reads CASSPPWGGGQGEAFF. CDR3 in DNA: TGTGCCAGCTCACCCCCTTGGGGGGGCGGACAGGGCGAAGCTTTCTTT.

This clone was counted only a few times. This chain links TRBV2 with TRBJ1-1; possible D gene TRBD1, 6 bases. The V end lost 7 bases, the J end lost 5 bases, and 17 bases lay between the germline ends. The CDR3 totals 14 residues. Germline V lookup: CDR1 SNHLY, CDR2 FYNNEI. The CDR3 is CASTSIRGQTEAFF. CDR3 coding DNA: TGTGCCAGCACTTCAATCAGAGGACAGACTGAAGCTTTCTTT.

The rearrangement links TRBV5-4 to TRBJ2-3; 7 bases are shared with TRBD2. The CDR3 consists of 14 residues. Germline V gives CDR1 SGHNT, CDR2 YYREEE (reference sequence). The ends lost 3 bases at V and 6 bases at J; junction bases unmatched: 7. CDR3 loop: CASSSRLAPDTQYF. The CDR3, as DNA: TGTGCCAGCAGCTCACGACTAGCCCCGGATACGCAGTATTTT.

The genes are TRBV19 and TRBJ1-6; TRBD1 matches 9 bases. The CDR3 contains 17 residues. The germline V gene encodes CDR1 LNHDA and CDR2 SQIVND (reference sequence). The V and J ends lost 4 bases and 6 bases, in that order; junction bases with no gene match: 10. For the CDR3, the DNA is TGTGCCAGTAGTACGTCGGCCGGGACAGGGACTAATTCACCCCTCCACTTT. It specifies CASSTSAGTGTNSPLHF. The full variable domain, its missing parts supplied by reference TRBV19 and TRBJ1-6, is DGGITQSPKYLFRKEGQNVTLSCEQNLNHDAMYWYRQDPGQGLRLIYYSQIVNDFQKGDIAEGYSVSREKKESFPLTVTSAQKNPTAFYLCASSTSAGTGTNSPLHFGNGTRLTVT.

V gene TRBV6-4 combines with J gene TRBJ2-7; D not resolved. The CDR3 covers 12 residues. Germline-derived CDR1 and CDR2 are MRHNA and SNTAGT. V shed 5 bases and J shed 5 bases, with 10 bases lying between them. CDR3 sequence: CASSLPRDEQYF. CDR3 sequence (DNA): TGTGCCAGCAGTCTACCTCGGGACGAGCAGTACTTC.